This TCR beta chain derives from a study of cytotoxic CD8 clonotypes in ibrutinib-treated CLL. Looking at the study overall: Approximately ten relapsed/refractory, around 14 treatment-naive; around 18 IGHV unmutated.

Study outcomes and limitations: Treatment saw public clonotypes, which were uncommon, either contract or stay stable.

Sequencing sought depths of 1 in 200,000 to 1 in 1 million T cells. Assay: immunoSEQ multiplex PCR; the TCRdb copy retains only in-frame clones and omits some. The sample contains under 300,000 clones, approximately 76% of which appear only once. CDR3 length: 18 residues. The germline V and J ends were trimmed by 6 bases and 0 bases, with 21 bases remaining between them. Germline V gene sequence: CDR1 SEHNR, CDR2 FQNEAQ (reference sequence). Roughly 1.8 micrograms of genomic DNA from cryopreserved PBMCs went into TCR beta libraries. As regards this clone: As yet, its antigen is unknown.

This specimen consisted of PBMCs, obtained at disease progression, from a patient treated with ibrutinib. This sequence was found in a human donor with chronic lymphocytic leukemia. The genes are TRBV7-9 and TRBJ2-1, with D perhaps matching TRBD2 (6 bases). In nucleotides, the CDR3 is TGTGCCAGCAGTTCCCCAGACCCTAGCGCAAGCTCCTACAATGAGCAGTTCTTC. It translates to CASSSPDPSASSYNEQFF.